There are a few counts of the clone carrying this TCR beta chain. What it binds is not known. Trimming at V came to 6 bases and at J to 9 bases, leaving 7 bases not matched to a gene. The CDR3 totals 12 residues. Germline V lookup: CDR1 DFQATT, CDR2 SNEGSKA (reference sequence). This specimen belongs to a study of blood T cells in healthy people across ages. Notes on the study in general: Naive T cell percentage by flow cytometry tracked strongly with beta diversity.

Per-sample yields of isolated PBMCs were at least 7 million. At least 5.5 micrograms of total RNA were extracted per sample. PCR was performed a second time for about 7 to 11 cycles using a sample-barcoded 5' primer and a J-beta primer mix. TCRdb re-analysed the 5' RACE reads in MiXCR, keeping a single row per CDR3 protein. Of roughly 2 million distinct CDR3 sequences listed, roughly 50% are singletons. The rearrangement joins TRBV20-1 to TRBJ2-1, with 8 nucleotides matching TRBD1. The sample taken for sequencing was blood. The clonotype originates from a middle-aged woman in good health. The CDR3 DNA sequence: TGCAGTGCGGACAGGGTCGGTCCTGAGCAGTTCTTC. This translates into CSADRVGPEQFF.